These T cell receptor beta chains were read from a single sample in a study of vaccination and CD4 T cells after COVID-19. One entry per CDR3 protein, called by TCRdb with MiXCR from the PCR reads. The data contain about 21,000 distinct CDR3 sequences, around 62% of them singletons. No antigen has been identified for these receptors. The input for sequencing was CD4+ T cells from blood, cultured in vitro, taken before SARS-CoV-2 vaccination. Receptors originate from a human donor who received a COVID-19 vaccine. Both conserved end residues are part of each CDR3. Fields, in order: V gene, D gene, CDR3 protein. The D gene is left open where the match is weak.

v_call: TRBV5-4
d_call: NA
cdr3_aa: CASSSPTSRGVRTGELFF

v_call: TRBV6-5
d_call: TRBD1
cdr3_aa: CASSSGTGGYTDTQYF

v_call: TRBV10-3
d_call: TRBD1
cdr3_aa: CAIEDRGKNTEAFF

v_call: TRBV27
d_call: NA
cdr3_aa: CASSIEGDSPLHF

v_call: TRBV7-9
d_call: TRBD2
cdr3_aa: CASSPGTSLSSGANVLTF

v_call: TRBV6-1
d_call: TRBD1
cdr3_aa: CASSDLNRGAHGYTF

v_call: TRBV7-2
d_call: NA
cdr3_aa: CASSSISGSLGTQYF

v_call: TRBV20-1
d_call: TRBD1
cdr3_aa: CSVFTGGSNEKLFF

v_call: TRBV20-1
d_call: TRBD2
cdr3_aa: CSARASSGGRDTQYF

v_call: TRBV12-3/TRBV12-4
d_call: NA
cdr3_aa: CASSTGKGSPLHF

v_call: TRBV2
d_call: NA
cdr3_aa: CASSITGSGYTF

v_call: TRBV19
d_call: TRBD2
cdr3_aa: CASSTLAGGRTDTQYF

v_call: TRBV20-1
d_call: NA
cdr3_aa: CSARDPGRYGYTF

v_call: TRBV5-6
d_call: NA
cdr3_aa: CASSSRRRQGRNYGYTF

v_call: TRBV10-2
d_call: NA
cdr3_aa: CASSEGEGIGQPQHF

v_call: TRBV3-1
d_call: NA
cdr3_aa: CASSHRGGEQYF

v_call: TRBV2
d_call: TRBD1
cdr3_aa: CASSGWTGGNQPQHF

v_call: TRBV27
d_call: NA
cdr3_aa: CASSLSSGGISTDTQYF

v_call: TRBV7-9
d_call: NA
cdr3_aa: CASSLSSIGELFF

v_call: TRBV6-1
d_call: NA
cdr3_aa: CASSGLQGVADTQYF

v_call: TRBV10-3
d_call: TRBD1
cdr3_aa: CAISEQIGTAQNYGYTF

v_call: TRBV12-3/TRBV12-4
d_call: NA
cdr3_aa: CASSQLKKGGGYTF

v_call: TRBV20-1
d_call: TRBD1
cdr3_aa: CSATVPEGTGGADYGYTF

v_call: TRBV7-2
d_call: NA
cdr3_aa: CASSLRSGGIDTQYF

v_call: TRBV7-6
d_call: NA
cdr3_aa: CASSSRTHRDPWNQETQYF